The 13 T cell receptor beta chains reported below all come from one sample, sequenced in a study of OX40 agonist ivuxolimab in advanced cancers. Produced via immunoSEQ multiplex PCR; TCRdb's table is partial and in-frame only. In the table there are about 81,000 clones, 88% of which are singletons. The source material was CD4+ or CD8+ T cells sorted from blood, sampled in a trial of the OX40 agonist ivuxolimab. These receptors came from an adult with an advanced solid tumor such as melanoma, head and neck, liver or kidney cancer.

The chain combines TRBV6-5 with TRBJ2-3, with D tentatively TRBD1 (5 bases). With 5 bases removed from V and 3 bases from J, the gap between germline ends came to 12 bases. CDR3 length: 14 residues. In germline, CDR1 is MNHEY, CDR2 SVGAGI. CDR3 nucleotide sequence: TGTGCCAGCAGTCGATCGACAGCGACAGATACGCAGTATTTT. This translates into CASSRSTATDTQYF.

The rearrangement uses TRBV7-3 and TRBJ1-3; tentative D call: TRBD1 (5 bases). The V end was cut by 1 base, the J end by 4 bases, with 11 bases between. The CDR3 runs 15 residues. The germline gives CDR1 SGHTA, CDR2 FQGTGA. The CDR3 nucleotides are TGTGCCAGCAGCTTAAACGCAGGGCTAGGAAACACCATATATTTT. Translation gives CASSLNAGLGNTIYF.

The chain is built from TRBV29-1 and TRBJ2-7; TRBD2 might be the D (7 bases). The germline gives CDR1 SQVTM, CDR2 ANQGSEA. The CDR3 contains 16 residues. Deletions cut 3 bases from V and 7 bases from J, with 25 bases between. The CDR3 here is CSVDGLVGGHPWEQYF. In DNA, the CDR3 is TGCAGCGTTGACGGACTAGTGGGGGGCCACCCTTGGGAGCAGTACTTC.

V gene TRBV27 combines with J gene TRBJ1-1; D is perhaps TRBD1 (5 bases). In germline, CDR1 is MNHEY, CDR2 SMNVEV (reference sequence). Trimming shortened V by 10 bases and J by 0 bases, and 15 bases separated the two germline ends. This CDR3 has 14 amino acids. CDR3 sequence (DNA): TGTGCCACCGGGAACCTACAGGTGAACACTGAAGCTTTCTTT. Translation gives CATGNLQVNTEAFF.

The chain links TRBV9 to TRBJ1-3, with D uncertain. Between the trimmed V and J ends, which lost 3 bases and 7 bases, there was a span of 17 bases. The CDR3 is 15 amino acids. Germline V gene sequence: CDR1 SGDLS, CDR2 YYNGEE. CDR3 bases: TGTGCCAGCAGCGCCTCTGGACTTCAAGGGAACACCATATATTTT. It translates to CASSASGLQGNTIYF.

The chain has TRBV4-1 and TRBJ1-4; D is possibly TRBD1 (6 bases). This CDR3 is 15 amino acids long. The germline V gene has CDR1 MGHRA and CDR2 YSYEKL. Trimming cost V 1 base and J 12 bases, with 18 bases left between them. The CDR3 DNA reads TGCGCCAGCAGCCAAGTGGGGGGGGCAACCCACGAACTGTTTTTT. Its translation: CASSQVGGATHELFF.

The chain employs TRBV18 and TRBJ2-4; 9 bases align to TRBD1. V lost 3 bases, J lost 1 base, and 13 bases stayed unmatched. CDR1 is KGHSH and CDR2 is LQKENI in the germline V gene. The CDR3 runs 19 residues. CDR3 residues: CASSPRDRETPTAKNIQYF. CDR3 bases: TGTGCCAGCTCACCCCGGGACAGGGAAACCCCAACGGCCAAAAACATTCAGTACTTC.

V and J are TRBV15 and TRBJ1-1; D ambiguous. CDR3 length: 12 amino acids. Germline CDR1 is LNHNV and CDR2 is YYDKDF (reference sequence). V lost 0 bases and J 10 bases, leaving 9 bases between the germline ends. CDR3: CATSRDEEGAFF. The CDR3 DNA reads TGTGCCACCAGCAGAGATGAGGAGGGAGCTTTCTTT. The full variable domain, rest sourced from reference TRBV15 and TRBJ1-1, is DAMVIQNPRYQVTQFGKPVTLSCSQTLNHNVMYWYQQKSSQAPKLLFHYYDKDFNNEADTPDNFQSRRPNTSFCFLDIRSPGLGDTAMYLCATSRDEEGAFFGQGTRLTVV.

The chain uses TRBV5-1 and TRBJ1-2; D not resolved. CDR3 length equals 14 residues. The germline CDR1 and CDR2 sequences are SGHRS and YFSETQ. V was shortened by 0 bases and J by 3 bases, with 9 bases between the two germline ends. Here the CDR3 DNA reads TGCGCCAGCAGCTTGGACAGCATCGACTATGGCTACACCTTC. This encodes CASSLDSIDYGYTF. Combining the CDR3 with reference TRBV5-1 and TRBJ1-2 gives the whole variable domain KAGVTQTPRYLIKTRGQQVTLSCSPISGHRSVSWYQQTPGQGLQFLFEYFSETQRNKGNFPGRFSGRQFSNSRSEMNVSTLELGDSALYLCASSLDSIDYGYTFGSGTRLTVV.

The chain carries TRBV5-1 and TRBJ2-5, with TRBD1 matching over 9 bases. CDR3 length: 14 residues. The germline V gene has CDR1 SGHRS and CDR2 YFSETQ. V shed 3 bases and J 5 bases; nucleotides not matched to a gene: 5. The CDR3 bases are TGCGCCAGCAGCTCGGGGACAGGGACGGAGACCCAGTACTTC. It encodes CASSSGTGTETQYF.

This clone was seen a handful of times. The gene calls are TRBV5-1 and TRBJ2-3; maybe TRBD2 (7 bases). The CDR3 is 20 amino acids. Germline CDR1 SGHRS, CDR2 YFSETQ. Trimming left V 4 bases short and J 3 bases short, with 30 bases between. The CDR3 coding sequence is TGCGCCAGCAGCCCCGGAGCCCCTAGTGGGGGGGCCGGGGAAACAGATACGCAGTATTTT. This gives the protein CASSPGAPSGGAGETDTQYF.

This clone was counted only a few times. This chain uses TRBV11-2 with TRBJ1-2; the D is unclear. The CDR3 length is 13 residues. CDR1 and CDR2 from the germline V gene are SGHAT and FQNNGV. V dropped 3 bases and J dropped 4 bases, with 9 bases sitting between them. This CDR3 reads CASSLRALYGYTF. The CDR3 coding sequence is TGTGCCAGCAGCTTGCGGGCCCTCTATGGCTACACCTTC.

The rearrangement links TRBV16 to TRBJ1-5; weak D call: TRBD1 (6 bases). The CDR3 is 15 residues long. The V and J ends lost 3 bases and 0 bases respectively, with 9 bases between them. Per germline, CDR1 KGHSY and CDR2 FQNENV. CDR3 protein: CASSQDSTSNQPQHF. As DNA, the CDR3 is TGTGCCAGCAGCCAGGACAGTACTAGCAATCAGCCCCAGCATTTT.